This TCR beta chain comes out of a study of cytomegalovirus exposure and HLA in healthy donors. 13 Jbeta primers and 60 Vbeta primers were used for the PCR. Original methodology: In a later analysis, of about 80 million unique beta chains, 9 million to 11 million appeared in at least two donors. Using immunoSEQ multiplex PCR, the repertoire was profiled, and TCRdb retains in-frame clones only, with some absent. The DNA gave D and trimming, while V, J and clone size come from that table. This sample has 90,000 to 150,000 clones, with around 80% found just once. The germline gives CDR1 SGDLS, CDR2 YYNGEE. The CDR3 spans 16 residues. Trimming shortened V by 1 base and J by 4 bases, and 17 bases separated the two germline ends.

The sample comprised PBMCs. This sequence joins TRBV9 and TRBJ1-1; possible D gene TRBD1, 6 bases. The sequence came from a man aged 45-60 years in good health and CMV-seronegative. The CDR3 region is CASSVTPRRGSTEAFF. The CDR3 DNA sequence: TGTGCCAGCAGCGTAACCCCGCGAAGGGGGAGCACTGAAGCTTTCTTT. The whole variable domain, filled in from reference TRBV9 and TRBJ1-1, reads DSGVTQTPKHLITATGQRVTLRCSPRSGDLSVYWYQQSLDQGLQFLIQYYNGEERAKGNILERFSAQQFPDLHSELNLSSLELGDSALYFCASSVTPRRGSTEAFFGQGTRLTVV.